The following is a TCR beta chain sequence with its context. Its antigen is still unknown. It was at deep level that the assay was run. Method: immunoSEQ multiplex PCR; TCRdb's copy keeps in-frame clones and lacks some. This table has 630,000 or so clones, roughly 98% appearing once. In the naive CD8 group, cells lacked CD45RO and were positively selected for CCR7, so terminally differentiated effector memory CD45RA+ cells were left out. All donors were Caucasian adults living in Nashville, Tennessee. The data were taken from a study of shared clonotypes between healthy human individuals. CDR3 length: 19 residues. J gave up 10 bases and V 6 bases, and 27 bases lay outside the gene matches. Germline CDR1 MDHEN, CDR2 SYDVKM. General observations from the study: In a few donors, around 5.5% of naive CD4 clonotypes appeared in common.

This chain uses TRBV28 with TRBJ2-1, with 7 bases matching TRBD2. Sequences were obtained from naive CD8+ T cells sorted from blood. This TCR was recovered from a man aged 25 to 40 in good health. CDR3 residues: CASSDRWVGRGLREQEQFF. CDR3 DNA sequence: TGTGCCAGCAGCGATAGGTGGGTAGGGAGGGGTCTTAGGGAACAAGAGCAGTTCTTC.